These 25 T cell receptor beta chains share one sample of origin, sequenced in a study of blood T cell repertoires in COVID-19. Assay used: immunoSEQ multiplex PCR; TCRdb lists only in-frame clones, some missing. The sample lists approximately 190,000 clones, 65% to 85% occurring once. Sequenced material: peripheral blood. The source of these receptors is a woman aged 30 to 39 with acute or convalescent COVID-19.

A few counts support this clone. J is TRBJ2-7 and V is TRBV10-1; no reliable D call. Germline CDR1 is WNHNN and CDR2 is SYGVQD (reference sequence). Trimming took 3 bases from V and 4 from J, leaving 22 bases between them. The CDR3 length is 17 residues. CDR3 region: CASSESVITENRYEQYF. The CDR3 region has the DNA TGCGCCAGCAGTGAATCGGTAATAACTGAGAATCGGTACGAGCAGTACTTC.

The chain employs TRBV5-6 and TRBJ2-4; D might be TRBD1 (6 bases). The V gene's germline CDR1 is SGHDT and CDR2 YYEEEE. The CDR3 sequence is 15 residues long. V was pared by 4 bases and J by 6 bases, with 17 bases between. The CDR3 sequence is CASSHPPTGTNIQYF. The CDR3 bases are TGTGCCAGCAGCCACCCCCCAACAGGGACAAACATTCAGTACTTC.

The chain couples TRBV30 to TRBJ2-1; D gene ambiguous. Germline assignment: CDR1 GTSNPN and CDR2 SVGIG (reference sequence). V lost 4 bases, J lost 4 bases, and 17 bases lay in between. CDR3 length: 15 amino acids. The CDR3 region is CAWIFSGTTYNEQFF. CDR3 DNA sequence: TGTGCCTGGATATTTTCAGGCACGACGTACAATGAGCAGTTCTTC.

The J gene is TRBJ2-1, the V gene TRBV25-1, with 12 positions matching TRBD1. J was trimmed by 9 bases and V by 6 bases; bases with no gene match: 6. CDR1 and CDR2 from the germline V gene are MGHDK and SYGVNS. The CDR3 sequence is 14 residues long. CDR3: CASRGQGALAEQFF. The CDR3, as DNA: TGTGCCAGCAGGGGACAGGGGGCGCTTGCTGAGCAGTTCTTC.

A single count supports this clone. The chain employs TRBV2 and TRBJ1-2; D possibly corresponds to TRBD1 (5 bases). V lost 5 bases and J lost 2, with 12 bases in between. Germline V gene lookup returns CDR1 SNHLY and CDR2 FYNNEI. The CDR3 consists of 14 residues. In nucleotides, the CDR3 is TGTGCCAGCAGTTTTGACACAGGAAACTATGGCTACACCTTC. Encoded protein: CASSFDTGNYGYTF.

The chain carries TRBV10-3 and TRBJ1-3; tentatively, D is TRBD1 (6 bases). Germline CDR1 reads ENHRY; CDR2 reads SYGVKD. The V end lost 6 bases, the J end lost 0 bases, and 9 bases lay between the germline ends. The CDR3 is made up of 14 amino acids. The chain's CDR3 is CAISGTISGNTIYF. DNA of the CDR3: TGTGCCATCAGCGGGACAATCTCTGGAAACACCATATATTTT.

The chain carries TRBV19 and TRBJ1-2, with 8 bases fitting TRBD1. The CDR3 length is 17 residues. Losses at the gene ends were 7 bases for V and 5 bases for J; bases not matched to a gene: 18. The germline V gene has CDR1 LNHDA and CDR2 SQIVND (reference sequence). CDR3 nucleotide sequence: TGTGCCAGTAATCCCGGACAGGGAAGAAGTTTGCTATATGGCTACACCTTC. Protein product: CASNPGQGRSLLYGYTF.

The chain carries TRBV19 and TRBJ2-3, with a weak D call TRBD2 (6 bases). From germline, CDR1 is LNHDA and CDR2 SQIVND (reference sequence). Trimming shortened V by 4 bases and J by 3 bases, and 17 bases separated the two germline ends. The CDR3 contains 16 residues. The CDR3 bases are TGTGCCAGTAGTAATGGGGATGGGGGGAGGACAGATACGCAGTATTTT. It is translated as CASSNGDGGRTDTQYF. Looking up the rest from reference TRBV19 and TRBJ2-3 gives the full variable domain: DGGITQSPKYLFRKEGQNVTLSCEQNLNHDAMYWYRQDPGQGLRLIYYSQIVNDFQKGDIAEGYSVSREKKESFPLTVTSAQKNPTAFYLCASSNGDGGRTDTQYFGPGTRLTVL.

The V call is TRBV4-2, the J call TRBJ1-5, with a weak D call TRBD1 (5 bases). V lost 4 bases and J lost 0, with 7 bases in between. Germline V gives CDR1 LGHNA, CDR2 YNFKEQ. The CDR3 extends over 14 amino acids. The CDR3 sequence is CASSRQNSNQPQHF. CDR3 sequence (DNA): TGTGCCAGCAGCCGACAGAATAGCAATCAGCCCCAGCATTTT.

This chain connects TRBV7-7 to TRBJ1-1; perhaps TRBD1 as D (6 bases). Germline assignment: CDR1 SSHAT and CDR2 FNYEAQ (reference sequence). The CDR3 is 13 amino acids. The CDR3 sequence is CATSREGGTEAFF. The DNA for the CDR3 is TGTGCTACTTCGAGGGAGGGGGGCACTGAAGCTTTCTTT.

This clone has a handful of counts. V gene TRBV19 combines with J gene TRBJ1-5; 7 bases fit TRBD1. V was pared by 6 bases and J by 5 bases, with 7 bases of the junction left unmatched. Germline V CDR1 and CDR2: LNHDA, SQIVND (reference sequence). CDR3 length equals 14 residues. The CDR3 sequence is CASRVTGQDQPQHF. The CDR3 coding sequence is TGTGCCAGTAGAGTGACAGGGCAAGATCAGCCCCAGCATTTT.

For the CDR3, the DNA is TGTGCCAGCAGCGACAGGGGGCGCGGTGGCTACACCTTC. It yields the protein CASSDRGRGGYTF. The chain has TRBV27 and TRBJ1-2, with 10 bases matching TRBD1. The J segment lost 7 bases and the V segment lost 6 bases, leaving 5 bases of the junction unmatched. There are 13 residues in the CDR3. Germline V lookup: CDR1 MNHEY, CDR2 SMNVEV (reference sequence).

V usage is TRBV5-1 and J usage is TRBJ2-7; 11 nucleotides agree with TRBD2. J gave up 0 bases and V 4 bases, and 9 bases lay outside the gene matches. The CDR3 runs to 17 residues. Germline CDR1 SGHRS, CDR2 YFSETQ. The CDR3 DNA reads TGCGCCAGCAGCCACCGGACTAGCGGGCAGAGCTCCTACGAGCAGTACTTC. Encoded protein: CASSHRTSGQSSYEQYF.

The chain recombines TRBV7-9 with TRBJ2-1, with 11 nucleotides matching TRBD2. V lost 5 bases, J lost 2 bases, and 5 bases stayed unmatched. Germline V CDR1 and CDR2: SEHNR, FQNEAQ (reference sequence). This CDR3 has 16 amino acids. As DNA, the CDR3 is TGTGCCAGCAGCCCCTCTAGCGGGAGGACCTACAATGAGCAGTTCTTC. It translates to CASSPSSGRTYNEQFF.

V and J are TRBV30 and TRBJ1-5; D unclear. This CDR3 is 13 amino acids long. V gave up 1 base and J gave up 1 base, with 5 bases separating them. Germline CDR1 and CDR2: GTSNPN and SVGIG (reference sequence). CDR3 in amino acids: CAWSEHSNQPQHF. CDR3 DNA: TGTGCCTGGAGTGAGCACAGCAATCAGCCCCAGCATTTT.

The genes are TRBV5-1 and TRBJ2-5; no firm D call. The CDR3 sequence is 11 residues long. Germline V CDR1 and CDR2: SGHRS, YFSETQ. The V gene lost 3 bases and the J gene lost 5 bases, with 5 bases spanning the gap. As DNA, the CDR3 is TGCGCCAGCAGCTCCGGGGAGACCCAGTACTTC. Translating it yields CASSSGETQYF. Filled out from reference TRBV5-1 and TRBJ2-5, the complete variable domain reads KAGVTQTPRYLIKTRGQQVTLSCSPISGHRSVSWYQQTPGQGLQFLFEYFSETQRNKGNFPGRFSGRQFSNSRSEMNVSTLELGDSALYLCASSSGETQYFGPGTRLLVL.

The rearrangement joins TRBV28 to TRBJ1-1, with TRBD1 matching 7 bases. After removal of 2 bases from V and 11 bases from J, the junction contained 11 bases not matched to a gene. The germline CDR1 and CDR2 sequences are MDHEN and SYDVKM. The length of the CDR3 is 14 residues. In DNA form, the CDR3 reads TGTGCCAGCAGTTTAGGAGACAGGGAAGGGGCGGCTTTCTTT. This sequence encodes CASSLGDREGAAFF.

This clone was observed a single time. This chain joins TRBV23-1 and TRBJ2-2; a possible D gene is TRBD1 (5 bases). TRBV23-1 is treated as an ORF (open reading frame) with a function not yet certain. V shed 4 bases and J shed 6 bases, with 9 bases lying between them. This CDR3 contains 13 residues. The CDR3 DNA is TGCGCCAGCAGTCCCCAGGGCCCCGGGGAGCTGTTTTTT. As protein: CASSPQGPGELFF.

This chain uses TRBV11-2 with TRBJ1-2; D may be TRBD1 (5 bases). The V gene's germline CDR1 is SGHAT and CDR2 FQNNGV. Trimming pared 1 base from V and 4 bases from J, leaving 16 bases between. This CDR3 contains 16 residues. The CDR3 DNA reads TGTGCCAGCAGCTTAGCCCAGGGAGGAGTTGGCTATGGCTACACCTTC. Translated, it gives CASSLAQGGVGYGYTF. The full variable domain, in which reference TRBV11-2 and TRBJ1-2 provide the parts outside the CDR3, is EAGVAQSPRYKIIEKRQSVAFWCNPISGHATLYWYQQILGQGPKLLIQFQNNGVVDDSQLPKDRFSAERLKGVDSTLKIQPAKLEDSAVYLCASSLAQGGVGYGYTFGSGTRLTVV.

This CDR3 reads CASSFSGGSSYEQYF. The CDR3 DNA reads TGTGCCAGCAGCTTCTCGGGGGGGTCCTCCTACGAGCAGTACTTC. The gene calls are TRBV11-1 and TRBJ2-7; 8 bases line up with TRBD2. CDR1 is SGHAT and CDR2 is FQDESV in the germline V gene (reference sequence). V lost 3 bases and J lost 0; bases outside the gene matches: 4. CDR3 size: 15 residues.

The V call is TRBV7-9, the J call TRBJ2-2, with 7 bases fitting TRBD2. This CDR3 is built from 13 residues. The ends lost 8 bases at V and 4 bases at J; junction bases unmatched: 4. From germline, CDR1 is SEHNR and CDR2 FQNEAQ (reference sequence). The CDR3 reads CASGGETTGELFF. For the CDR3, the DNA is TGTGCCAGCGGGGGGGAGACCACCGGGGAGCTGTTTTTT.

This chain uses TRBV14 with TRBJ1-6; D gene uncertain. The CDR3 extends over 17 amino acids. Germline V gene sequence: CDR1 SGHDN, CDR2 FVKESK. Trimming stripped 3 bases from V and 6 bases from J, with 18 bases between. The CDR3 DNA reads as TGTGCCAGCAGCCAGGACGGACTCCCCAGGATTAATTCACCCCTCCACTTT. Translating it yields CASSQDGLPRINSPLHF.

Here the CDR3 reads CASSLEGSGNQPQHF. The CDR3 DNA follows: TGTGCCAGCAGTTTGGAGGGATCGGGCAATCAGCCCCAGCATTTT. The chain carries TRBV28 and TRBJ1-5, with D unresolved. The length of the CDR3 is 15 residues. Trimming shortened V by 3 bases and J by 2 bases, and 11 bases separated the two germline ends. Germline CDR1 reads MDHEN; CDR2 reads SYDVKM.

This clone was detected a few times. This chain links TRBV18 with TRBJ1-6; a weak D match, TRBD1 (5 bases). Germline V gene lookup returns CDR1 KGHSH and CDR2 LQKENI. The CDR3 length is 14 residues. The V gene lost 0 bases and the J gene lost 9 bases, with 9 bases spanning the gap. The CDR3 protein is CASSPPGVVSPLHF. The CDR3 region has the DNA TGTGCCAGCTCACCACCAGGGGTGGTTTCACCCCTCCACTTT. Full variable domain (rest looked up from reference TRBV18 and TRBJ1-6): NAGVMQNPRHLVRRRGQEARLRCSPMKGHSHVYWYRQLPEEGLKFMVYLQKENIIDESGMPKERFSAEFPKEGPSILRIQQVVRGDSAAYFCASSPPGVVSPLHFGNGTRLTVT.

Regarding this clone: Distinct nucleotide sequences in the sample also encode this CDR3. The V call is TRBV29-1, the J call TRBJ2-7, with 7 bases that match TRBD1. V gave up 4 bases and J gave up 5 bases; unmatched junction bases: 5. This CDR3 has 12 residues. Germline V gives CDR1 SQVTM, CDR2 ANQGSEA. CDR3 in DNA: TGCAGCGTTGGGACAGGTATGCACGAGCAGTACTTC. It yields the protein CSVGTGMHEQYF.